The rows below give T cell receptor beta chains drawn from one sample of a study of somatic mutations in cytotoxic T cells in rheumatoid arthritis. Sequencing was performed with immunoSEQ multiplex PCR; in TCRdb, only in-frame clones are kept and a portion is missing. The sample lists nearly 11,000 clones; almost 85% were seen once. The sequencing sample was made of CD8+ T cells sorted from blood. All receptors come from a woman between 55 and 75 years old with rheumatoid arthritis. Both conserved end residues are part of each CDR3. D genes are given only for firm matches. For some rows the clone size is stated as once, few or many, or as a class when expanded; others skip it.

j_call d_call clone_size v_call cdr3_nt cdr3_aa
TRBJ2-3 TRBD2 large TRBV7-2 TGTGCCAGCAGGTGGACTAGCGGGAGGGGAGATACGCAGTATTTT CASRWTSGRGDTQYF
TRBJ1-6 TRBD1 medium-sized TRBV4-1 TGCGCCAGCAGCCAAGTTCACGGGACAGGCCGTTCTTCACCCCTCCACTTT CASSQVHGTGRSSPLHF
TRBJ2-7 TRBD2 - TRBV2 TGTGCCAGCAGTGCGGCTAGCGGGAGCCTCTACGAGCAGTACTTC CASSAASGSLYEQYF
TRBJ2-5 - once TRBV7-9 TGTGCCAGCAGCTTAGTACAGCTCCAAGAGACCCAGTACTTC CASSLVQLQETQYF
TRBJ2-7 - - TRBV28 TGTGCCAGCAGGCCCTTGGCACCAACCTACGAGCAGTACTTC CASRPLAPTYEQYF
TRBJ1-1 - - TRBV30 TGTGCCTCCAGGGGTGGGAACACTGAAGCTTTCTTT CASRGGNTEAFF
TRBJ2-7 TRBD2 - TRBV15 TGTGCCACCAGCAGAGATCTGCTAGCGGGAGACGAGCAGTACTTC CATSRDLLAGDEQYF
TRBJ1-6 - - TRBV5-4 TGTGCCAGCAGCTGGAGGGGAGCCTATAATTCACCCCTCCACTTT CASSWRGAYNSPLHF
TRBJ2-7 TRBD2 - TRBV7-9 TGTGCCAGCAGTGCTACCGGGACTAGCGGGAGGGCCGACGAGCAGTACTTC CASSATGTSGRADEQYF
TRBJ2-1 TRBD2 - TRBV4-1 TGCGCCAGCAGCCAAGGGCTACTAGCGGTCGATGAGCAGTTCTTC CASSQGLLAVDEQFF
TRBJ1-1 - - TRBV28 TGTGCCAGCAGTTTGACGAAAATCAGCGAGAACACTGAAGCTTTCTTT CASSLTKISENTEAFF
TRBJ2-1 - - TRBV4-2 TGTGCCAGCAGCCAAGATCGGAGCGGGTCCTACAATGAGCAGTTCTTC CASSQDRSGSYNEQFF
TRBJ1-1 - - TRBV28 TGTGCCAGCAGTTTGGGCTTTAACACTGAAGCTTTCTTT CASSLGFNTEAFF
TRBJ1-2 - once TRBV28 TGTGCCAGCAGTTTTGGTAGTAACTATGGCTACACCTTC CASSFGSNYGYTF
TRBJ2-1 - - TRBV7-6 TGTGCCAGCAGCGAACCTCTGAGCGACAATGAGCAGTTCTTC CASSEPLSDNEQFF
TRBJ2-1 TRBD2 once TRBV27 TGTGCCAGCAGCTGGGCGGGAGGGTCCTACAATGAGCAGTTCTTC CASSWAGGSYNEQFF
TRBJ1-5 - once TRBV6-1 TGTGCCAGCAGTGACCTCCGGGTCCCCCTCCTCCCGGCCCAGCATTTT CASSDLRVPLLPAQHF
TRBJ2-1 - - TRBV7-9 TGTGCCAGCAGCTTACAGGAAGGTACTCATGATGAGCAGTTCTTC CASSLQEGTHDEQFF
TRBJ1-1 TRBD1 - TRBV2 TGTGCCAGCAGTGGCAGGGGGAGAGACACTGAAGCTTTCTTT CASSGRGRDTEAFF
TRBJ2-1 - - TRBV30 TGTGCCTGGAGTGTGGGTGGGGGGAATGAGCAGTTCTTC CAWSVGGGNEQFF
TRBJ2-1 TRBD2 - TRBV28 TGTGCCAGCAGTTCTCCGGCTAGCGGCTCCTACAATGAGCAGTTCTTC CASSSPASGSYNEQFF
TRBJ1-4 - - TRBV28 TGTGCCAGCAGTTTTGCAGGGGAGACTAATGAAAAACTGTTTTTT CASSFAGETNEKLFF
TRBJ1-2 TRBD1 - TRBV4-3 TGCGCCAGCAGCCAAGATTTTGGACAGGGGACTTACTATGGCTACACCTTC CASSQDFGQGTYYGYTF
TRBJ1-1 - few TRBV28 TGTGCCAGCAGTTTCGCGGACGAACTAGGCACTGAAGCTTTCTTT CASSFADELGTEAFF
TRBJ2-3 TRBD1 - TRBV29-1 TGCAGCGTTGAAGCCCACCGGGACAGTCTTAGCACAGATACGCAGTATTTT CSVEAHRDSLSTDTQYF
TRBJ2-7 TRBD1 - TRBV13 TGTGCCAGCAGCTTCCGGGACAGGGTCGGCGAGCAGTACTTC CASSFRDRVGEQYF